A single sample is the source of the 5 T cell receptor beta chains below, sequenced in a study of T-cell memory formation after mild COVID-19. TCRdb reanalysed the 5' RACE reads using MiXCR and keeps one entry per CDR3 protein. The sample has around 220,000 distinct CDR3 sequences, about a sixth seen once. Sequenced material: PBMCs or a T cell subset sorted from them (not recorded which). The receptors originated from a man aged 18 to 30 who had mild COVID-19 (a few samples of this study predate the infection). Cell type and time point are not known.

This sequence joins TRBV4-2 and TRBJ2-3; 7 bases are shared with TRBD2. CDR3 length: 15 amino acids. Unmatched junction bases numbered 5, after V lost 5 bases and J lost 0 bases. Germline V gene sequence: CDR1 LGHNA, CDR2 YNFKEQ. DNA for the CDR3: TGTGCCAGCAGCATGAGCGGGGAGAGCACAGATACGCAGTATTTT. This codes for CASSMSGESTDTQYF.

This clonotype showed up many times. This rearrangement joins TRBV2 to TRBJ2-3, with TRBD2 identical over 8 bases. The CDR3 contains 14 residues. The junction had 6 bases not matched to a gene; V was cut back by 5 bases and J by 5 bases. CDR1 and CDR2 from the germline V gene are SNHLY and FYNNEI. The CDR3 DNA sequence: TGTGCCAGCAGTTATTTAGCGGGGAGAGATACGCAGTATTTT. It specifies CASSYLAGRDTQYF.

The chain combines TRBV19 with TRBJ2-3; 10 bases line up with TRBD2. Losses at the gene ends were 7 bases for V and 6 bases for J; bases not matched to a gene: 10. Germline loops: CDR1 LNHDA, CDR2 SQIVND (reference sequence). The CDR3 covers 15 residues. The chain's CDR3 is CASTDRAGGRDTQYF. As DNA, the CDR3 is TGTGCCAGTACCGATCGAGCGGGGGGGCGTGATACGCAGTATTTT.

J is TRBJ1-1 and V is TRBV6-1; D is ambiguous. This CDR3 spans 14 amino acids. Germline V gene data show CDR1 as MNHNS and CDR2 as SASEGT. V lost 2 bases to trimming and J lost 6 bases, with 13 bases between them. CDR3 sequence reads: CASSEHQFIAEAFF. The CDR3 DNA reads TGTGCCAGCAGTGAACACCAGTTCATCGCTGAAGCTTTCTTT.

This clonotype was picked up a small number of times. The J gene is TRBJ2-1, the V gene TRBV3-1, with 11 bases fitting TRBD2. The CDR3 length is 18 residues. V lost 1 base, J lost 7 bases, and 12 bases stayed unmatched. Germline V gene sequence: CDR1 LGHDT, CDR2 YNNKEL (reference sequence). The CDR3 nucleotides are TGTGCCAGCAGCCAAGTCACTAGCGGGGGCCTCTGGGGGAATGAGCAGTTCTTC. This codes for CASSQVTSGGLWGNEQFF.